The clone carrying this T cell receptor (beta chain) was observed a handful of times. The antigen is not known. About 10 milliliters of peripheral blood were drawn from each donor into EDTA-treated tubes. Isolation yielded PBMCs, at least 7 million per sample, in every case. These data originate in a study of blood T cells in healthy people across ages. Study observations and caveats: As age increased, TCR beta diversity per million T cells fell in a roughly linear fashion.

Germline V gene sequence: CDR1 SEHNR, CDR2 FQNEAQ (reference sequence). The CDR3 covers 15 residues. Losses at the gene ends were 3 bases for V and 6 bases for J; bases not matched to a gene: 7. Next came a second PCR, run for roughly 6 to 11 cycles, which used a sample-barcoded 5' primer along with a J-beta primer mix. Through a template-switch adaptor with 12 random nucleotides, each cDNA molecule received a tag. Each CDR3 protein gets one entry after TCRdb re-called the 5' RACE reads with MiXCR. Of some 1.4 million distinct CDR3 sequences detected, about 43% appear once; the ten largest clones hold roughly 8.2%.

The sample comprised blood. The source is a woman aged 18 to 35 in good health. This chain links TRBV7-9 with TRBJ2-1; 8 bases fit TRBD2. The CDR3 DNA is TGTGCCAGCAGCTTCCTCGGAGCGGGAGTCAATGAGCAGTTCTTC. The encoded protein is CASSFLGAGVNEQFF. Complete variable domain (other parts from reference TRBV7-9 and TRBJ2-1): DTGVSQNPRHKITKRGQNVTFRCDPISEHNRLYWYRQTLGQGPEFLTYFQNEAQLEKSRLLSDRFSAERPKGSFSTLEIQRTEQGDSAMYLCASSFLGAGVNEQFFGPGTRLTVL.